This T cell receptor (beta chain) was captured by sequencing in a study of T cell clones after liver transplantation (dated by TCRdb to about 2019). Background on the whole study: Samples were obtained from ITN030ST, a randomized trial in which withdrawal of immunosuppression was attempted within 2 years of liver transplantation. Donor-reactive T cell clones were identified by TCRbeta sequencing after a pre-transplant mixed lymphocyte reaction and then tracked in post-transplant blood. Third party-reactive TCRbeta sequences from pre-transplant MLRs were also identified as an antigen-independent comparator for donor-reactive sequences. Of the eight recipients, a few were HCV-positive, while the remaining recipients had been transplanted for non-autoimmune, non-viral indications. The subjects received no induction therapy and were kept on standard immunosuppression until randomization at 12-24 months post-transplant. To count as tolerant, a recipient had to stay completely off immunosuppression for at least one year without liver enzymes climbing beyond twice the upper limit of normal. Blood samples were collected pre-transplant, pre-randomization before withdrawal, and post-randomization after either complete withdrawal or failed withdrawal. The study cohort included 8 liver transplant recipients, of whom 3 were classified as tolerant and 5 as non-tolerant.

The paper as a whole reports these results and caveats: When repertoire turnover was taken into account, detection of donor-reactive sequences was significantly reduced in 7 of 8 subjects for CD4 and in 8 of 8 subjects for CD8. Donor-reactive sequences declined more than third party-reactive ones, suggesting partial antigen-specific deletion unrelated to withdrawal success. Because of small, heterogeneous patient numbers and non-standardized post-transplant time points, the conclusions were only preliminary. In two subjects, low numbers of available donor cells limited the measurable donor-reactive repertoire. A significant post-transplant decrease in circulating donor-reactive CD4 TCRbeta sequences was observed in most of the 8 subjects, irrespective of tolerance or HCV status. Because no allograft tissue specimens were available, donor-reactive T cells may have migrated into the graft instead of being deleted.

Unstimulated PBMCs, after thawing, were stained for CD3, CD4 and CD8 and then FACS-sorted into CD3+CD4+ and CD3+CD8+ populations. All 8 studied subjects were randomized to withdrawal of immunosuppression. The Qiagen DNeasy Blood and Tissue Kit was used for genomic DNA isolation. Frozen genomic DNA underwent high-throughput TCRbeta CDR3 sequencing by immunoSEQ, including PCR amplification, mapping, bias correction and internal controls. The original pipeline was this. Productive rearrangements were retained, and unique TCRbeta sequences were defined by the CDR3 nucleotide sequence together with the V and J gene. A sequence counted as donor-reactive only if the sequence showed at least 5-fold expansion in CFSE-low cells compared with unstimulated pre-transplant cells and had a frequency of at least 0.01%. Minimum frequency thresholds were set for each subject on the basis of the unstimulated sample with the lowest template count, so that a detection power of at least 90% was ensured. Jensen-Shannon divergence between the top 1000 TCRbeta sequences after and before transplant was used to measure repertoire turnover. Two-sided Fisher's exact tests were used to test for changes in how often donor-reactive sequences were detected. In its TCRdb copy, this immuneACCESS table keeps in-frame sequences only and misses some clones. Where compared with another copy, unresolved V genes explain less than half of these, and the others have no known cause. That table is the source of V, J and clone size, and D and trimming were worked out from the DNA. The table for this sample lists about 120,000 clones; roughly nine tenths of them were counted only once. The ten biggest clones cover approximately 0.88% of the sample.

This clone was seen just once. Its binding antigen is unknown. No base-level quality is on record; no much larger clone is a single base apart. CDR3 length: 15 amino acids, cysteine to phenylalanine. Only CDR3 DNA is held: 45 bases, read in frame from base 1. In the germline V gene, CDR1 corresponds to SGHTA and CDR2 to FQGNSA. V gives up 3 bases and J gives up 0 bases, and the segment between their germline ends measures 12 bases. The sequence was obtained from a human patient who received a liver transplant. Some T cells may derive from the graft donor when a transplant has been performed. In this chain, TRBV7-2 is recombined with TRBJ2-7; the D gene identity is not certain. The sequencing here drew on CD4+ T cells from blood, taken 12 months after liver transplant. CDR3 loop: CASSFQTGSSYEQYF. The DNA sequence is given as TGTGCCAGCAGCTTCCAGACGGGTTCCTCCTACGAGCAGTACTTC. The entire variable domain, with the stretches around the CDR3 drawn from the reference TRBV7-2 and TRBJ2-7 proteins, is GAGVSQSPSNKVTEKGKDVELRCDPISGHTALYWYRQSLGQGLEFLIYFQGNSAPDKSGLPSDRFSAERTGGSVSTLTIQRTQQEDSAVYLCASSFQTGSSYEQYFGPGTRLTVT.